The sequence of this TCR beta chain was determined in a study of monozygotic twins with inflammatory bowel disease. Following a re-call of the 5' RACE reads, TCRdb has one entry per CDR3 protein and lacks DNA. The sample table sets out about 330,000 distinct CDR3 sequences. Germline V CDR1 and CDR2: MGHRA, YSYEKL. The CDR3 length is 14 residues. Findings of the study overall: Repertoire likeness was no different across concordant and discordant twins, perhaps owing to restricted power.

About this clonotype: Its antigen is unidentified.

The chain has TRBV4-1 and TRBJ2-1. The material sequenced was blood. The receptor's source is a human donor with ulcerative colitis or Crohn's disease, or a healthy co-twin of an affected twin (not recorded which). The CDR3 sequence is CASSRTLLVYEQFF.